The 9 T cell receptor beta chains below were found in one sample sequenced in a study of blood T cells in healthy people across ages. A second PCR of roughly 7 to 11 cycles used a sample-barcoded 5' primer and a J-beta primer mix. Using its own MiXCR run on the 5' RACE reads, TCRdb lists one record per CDR3 protein. Here the sample spans 700,000 or so distinct CDR3 sequences, over 40% being singletons. The specimen sequenced was blood. The receptors originated from a man of 80 years or more in good health.

This clonotype was observed a handful of times. This chain joins TRBV7-2 and TRBJ2-4; TRBD1 might be the D (5 bases). The J call could be wrong; TRBJ2-7 is a better fit for the DNA end. Looked up from germline, CDR1 is SGHTA and CDR2 is FQGNSA. The CDR3 spans 15 residues. CDR3 DNA sequence: TGTGCCAGCAGCCCAAGCTCAGGGTATCATTCCGAGCAGTACTTC. Protein: CASSPSSGYHSEQYF.

This clonotype was observed a few times. V and J are TRBV7-8 and TRBJ1-5, with a weak D call TRBD1 (6 bases). Germline V gene data show CDR1 as SGHVS and CDR2 as FQNEAQ. This CDR3 is 13 amino acids long. Trimming shortened V by 1 base and J by 5 bases, and 6 bases separated the two germline ends. CDR3 coding DNA: TGTGCCAGCAGCTTAGGGACAGATCAGCCCCAGCATTTT. It is translated as CASSLGTDQPQHF. The full variable domain, in which reference TRBV7-8 and TRBJ1-5 provide the parts outside the CDR3, is GAGVSQSPRYKVAKRGQDVALRCDPISGHVSLFWYQQALGQGPEFLTYFQNEAQLDKSGLPSDRFFAERPEGSVSTLKIQRTQQEDSAVYLCASSLGTDQPQHFGDGTRLSIL.

This clonotype was seen only a few times. The chain employs TRBV4-1 and TRBJ1-1; perhaps TRBD1 as D (5 bases). The V end was cut by 5 bases, the J end by 4 bases, with 20 bases between. Germline CDR1 is MGHRA and CDR2 is YSYEKL. The CDR3 spans 16 residues. CDR3 region: CASSSTTSLQGTEAFF. The CDR3 DNA is TGCGCCAGCAGCTCCACGACAAGCCTGCAGGGCACTGAAGCTTTCTTT.

This clonotype has just a few counts. The chain has TRBV4-3 and TRBJ2-7; maybe TRBD2 (6 bases). The DNA end is a closer match to TRBJ2-4, so the J assignment may be wrong. The germline gives CDR1 LGHNA, CDR2 YSLEER. The CDR3 consists of 16 residues. The CDR3, as DNA: TGCGCCAGCAGCCAAGATATCTACGGGGGAGTGGCCATTCAGTACTTC. It encodes CASSQDIYGGVAIQYF.

The chain combines TRBV29-1 with TRBJ1-1; no reliable D call. CDR1 and CDR2 (germline): SQVTM, ANQGSEA. V was clipped by 6 bases and J by 0 bases, with 11 bases between them. This CDR3 region has 13 residues. CDR3 nucleotides: TGCAGCGTCCCCTCGCGCATGAACACTGAAGCTTTCTTT. Translated, it gives CSVPSRMNTEAFF.

Comments on this clonotype: It may be a read error: a sequence one base away is much more abundant. The chain links TRBV20-1 to TRBJ2-1; D uncertain. Trimming removed 3 bases at V and 5 bases at J, with 11 bases between. Germline V gene data show CDR1 as DFQATT and CDR2 as SNEGSKA (reference sequence). The CDR3 extends over 13 amino acids. CDR3 in DNA: TGCAGTGCTAGGGGGATGAGAGACAATGAGCAGTTCTTC. As protein: CSARGMRDNEQFF.

The chain combines TRBV9 with TRBJ2-3, with 12 bases identical to TRBD2. The germline V gene encodes CDR1 SGDLS and CDR2 YYNGEE. The CDR3 sequence is 15 residues long. Trimming took 0 bases from V and 6 from J; bases not matched to a gene: 2. Written as DNA, the CDR3 is TGTGCCAGCAGCGTAGGTCTAGCGGGGGGGGATACGCAGTATTTT. Protein: CASSVGLAGGDTQYF.

A remark on this clonotype: A much larger clone differs from this one at a single base, so this may be a read error. This rearrangement joins TRBV29-1 to TRBJ2-5; TRBD1 matches 7 bases. Trimming at V came to 4 bases and at J to 2 bases, leaving 10 bases not matched to a gene. CDR1 and CDR2 (germline): SQVTM, ANQGSEA. This CDR3 comprises 15 residues. CDR3 in amino acids: CSVGSRDRVQETQYF. CDR3 nucleotides: TGCAGCGTTGGAAGCCGGGACAGAGTACAAGAGACCCAGTACTTC.

The chain joins TRBV6-1 to TRBJ2-7; perhaps TRBD1 as D (5 bases). The CDR3 runs 15 residues. CDR1 is MNHNS and CDR2 is SASEGT in the germline V gene. Between the trimmed V and J ends, which lost 1 base and 2 bases, there was a span of 12 bases. CDR3 coding DNA: TGTGCCAGCAGTGAAGAGAGTAGGACAACCTACGAGCAGTACTTC. This sequence encodes CASSEESRTTYEQYF.